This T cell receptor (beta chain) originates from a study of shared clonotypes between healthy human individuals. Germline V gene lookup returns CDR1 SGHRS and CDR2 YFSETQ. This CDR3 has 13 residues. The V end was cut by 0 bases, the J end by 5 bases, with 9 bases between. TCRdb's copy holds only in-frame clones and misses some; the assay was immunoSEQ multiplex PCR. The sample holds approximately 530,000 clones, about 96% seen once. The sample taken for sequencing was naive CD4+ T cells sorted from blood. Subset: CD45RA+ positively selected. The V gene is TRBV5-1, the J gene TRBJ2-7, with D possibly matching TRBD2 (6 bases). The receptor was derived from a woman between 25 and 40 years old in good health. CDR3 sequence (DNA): TGCGCCAGCAGCTTGGCCGGCGGGGACGAGCAGTACTTC. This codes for CASSLAGGDEQYF.